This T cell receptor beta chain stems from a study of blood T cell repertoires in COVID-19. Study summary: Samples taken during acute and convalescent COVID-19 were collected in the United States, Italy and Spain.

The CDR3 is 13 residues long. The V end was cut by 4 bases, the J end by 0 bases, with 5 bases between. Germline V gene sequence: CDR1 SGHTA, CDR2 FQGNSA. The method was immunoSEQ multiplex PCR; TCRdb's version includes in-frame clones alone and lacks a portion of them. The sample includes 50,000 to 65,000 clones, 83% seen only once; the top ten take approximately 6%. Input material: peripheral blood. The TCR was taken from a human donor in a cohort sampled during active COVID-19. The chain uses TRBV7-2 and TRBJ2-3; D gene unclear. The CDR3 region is CASSYPSTDTQYF. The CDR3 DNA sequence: TGTGCCAGCAGCTATCCTAGCACAGATACGCAGTATTTT.